These T cell receptor beta chains were read from a single sample in a study of cytomegalovirus exposure and HLA in healthy donors. Libraries were prepared by immunoSEQ multiplex PCR; TCRdb keeps only in-frame clonotypes and omits some of them. The repertoire includes 100,000 to 150,000 clones, 80% to 90% of them detected once, and approximately 3.5% sits in the top ten. Sequencing used PBMCs. These receptors all come from a woman in her 40s in good health and CMV-seropositive. Each CDR3 is given with its conserved first and last residue. D genes are given only for firm matches. The listing skips clone size in some rows; elsewhere it reads once, few, many or a size class.

j_call v_call clone_size d_call cdr3_nt cdr3_aa
TRBJ1-1 TRBV14 . . TGTGCCAGCAGCCAGCAACACGTGAACACTGAAGCTTTCTTT CASSQQHVNTEAFF
TRBJ1-2 TRBV7-9 . . TGTGCCAGCAGCTTCTTAAAGCTAACCGGGAGATTCTATGGCTACACCTTC CASSFLKLTGRFYGYTF
TRBJ2-1 TRBV9 . TRBD1 TGTGCCAGCAGCGTAGGGGACAGGGGGATTTACAATGAGCAGTTCTTC CASSVGDRGIYNEQFF
TRBJ1-5 TRBV30 . . TGTGCCTGGAGTGAGTCCAACTCGGGTCAGCCCCAGCATTTT CAWSESNSGQPQHF
TRBJ1-1 TRBV4-2 . TRBD1 TGTGCCAGCAGCCAAGAATCAGGGGGTGGGAACACTGAAGCTTTCTTT CASSQESGGGNTEAFF
TRBJ1-1 TRBV9 . . TGTGCCAGCAGCGTAGGGGGGGTCATGGCTGAAGCTTTCTTT CASSVGGVMAEAFF
TRBJ2-7 TRBV30 . TRBD1 TGTGCCTGGGATCCGGGACAGGGTTACGAGCAGTACTTC CAWDPGQGYEQYF
TRBJ1-1 TRBV19 . . TGTGCCAGTAGTGCGGGAAGGGGCACTGAAGCTTTCTTT CASSAGRGTEAFF
TRBJ2-7 TRBV2 . . TGTGCCAGCAGTGCAAATGCCGGGGGAAACGAGCAGTACTTC CASSANAGGNEQYF
TRBJ1-1 TRBV5-4 . . TGTGCCAGCAGCTTGGCGGGTTACACTGAAGCTTTCTTT CASSLAGYTEAFF
TRBJ2-1 TRBV19 . TRBD1 TGTGCCAGTAGCCTGGACAGGAGCTCCTACAATGAGCAGTTCTTC CASSLDRSSYNEQFF
TRBJ2-6 TRBV5-5 once TRBD1 TGTGCCAGCCAGGACAGGGTCGAGAGCTCTGGGGCCAACGTCCTGACTTTC CASQDRVESSGANVLTF
TRBJ1-5 TRBV29-1 . TRBD1 TGCAGCGTTACTGACAGGGGAGGACAGCCCCAGCATTTT CSVTDRGGQPQHF
TRBJ2-7 TRBV4-3 . . TGCGCCAGCAGCCAAGATGCAGGGAACACCTACGAGCAGTACTTC CASSQDAGNTYEQYF
TRBJ2-7 TRBV5-1 . TRBD2 TGCGCCAGCAGCCCTCGGACTAGCGGGAGTTTGGGAGAGCAGTACTTC CASSPRTSGSLGEQYF
TRBJ1-5 TRBV27 . . TGTGCCAGCAGTTTAAACCCGGGGGTAGGCTTTGAGGGGCAGCCCCAGCATTTT CASSLNPGVGFEGQPQHF
TRBJ2-2 TRBV7-8 . . TGTGCCAGCAGCCCGACCGGGCGGGGCACCGGGGAGCTGTTTTTT CASSPTGRGTGELFF
TRBJ2-1 TRBV28 . . TGTGCCAGCAGTCCACAGGACAGATTAAATGAGCAGTTCTTC CASSPQDRLNEQFF
TRBJ2-3 TRBV18 . . TGTGCCAGCTCACCGGGGGCCACAGATACGCAGTATTTT CASSPGATDTQYF
TRBJ2-1 TRBV5-4 . TRBD1 TGTGCCAGCAGCGGAGGGGACAGGGGTCCTGCCAGCTCCTACAATGAGCAGTTCTTC CASSGGDRGPASSYNEQFF
TRBJ2-3 TRBV6-5 . . TGTGCCAGCAGTATCGGACAAAGCACAGATACGCAGTATTTT CASSIGQSTDTQYF
TRBJ2-3 TRBV6-5 . . TGTGCCAGCAGTTACTCCGCGGGCAGCCGAGATACGCAGTATTTT CASSYSAGSRDTQYF
TRBJ1-2 TRBV6-4 . . TGTGCCAGCAGTGGCGGGGAGGGCAGCGATGGCTACACCTTC CASSGGEGSDGYTF
TRBJ1-6 TRBV2 . . TGTGCCAGCAGTGAAGCTTGGCAAAGGGGTTCACCCCTCCACTTT CASSEAWQRGSPLHF
TRBJ1-1 TRBV30 . TRBD1 TGTGCCTGGAGTCAAGGACAGGGTAGATTCACTGAAGCTTTCTTT CAWSQGQGRFTEAFF
TRBJ1-2 TRBV19 . . TGTGCCAGTAGTATAACCCCGTCATTCGCCTACGGCTACACCTTC CASSITPSFAYGYTF
TRBJ2-7 TRBV5-5 . . TGTGCCAGCAGCTTGGCCTCTTGGCAGGGATTCTCCGAGCAGTACTTC CASSLASWQGFSEQYF
TRBJ1-3 TRBV7-8 . . TGTGCCAGCAGCTCAGGGGCTGGAAACACCATATATTTT CASSSGAGNTIYF
TRBJ2-3 TRBV7-2 . . TGTGCCAGCAGCTTAGAGGCGGGACCTATATGGGATACGCAGTATTTT CASSLEAGPIWDTQYF
TRBJ2-3 TRBV25-1 . . TGTGCCAGCAGCGACACATCAGACAGGTCAGATACGCAGTATTTT CASSDTSDRSDTQYF
TRBJ2-1 TRBV5-1 . . TGCGCCAGCAGCTTAGCAGGCGGGGTTAGCTCCTACAATGAGCAGTTCTTC CASSLAGGVSSYNEQFF
TRBJ1-2 TRBV27 . . TGTGCCAGCAGTTTGAAGGGGGGGGATGGCTACACCTTC CASSLKGGDGYTF
TRBJ1-1 TRBV30 . . TGTGCCTGGAGTCGACTTGGGACTGAAGCTTTCTTT CAWSRLGTEAFF
TRBJ2-2 TRBV21-1 . . TGTGCCAGCAGCAAATCATGCCGGGACAGGGTTCGGGCCGGGGAGCTGTTTTTT CASSKSCRDRVRAGELFF
TRBJ2-7 TRBV15 . . TGTGCCACCAGCAGAGAGGCAGGTTCCTACGAGCAGTACTTC CATSREAGSYEQYF
TRBJ1-1 TRBV5-1 many TRBD1 TGCGCCAGCAGCTTTCAGGGGGAAGGCACTGAAGCTTTCTTT CASSFQGEGTEAFF
TRBJ2-7 TRBV25-1 . TRBD1 TGTGCCAGCGCCCTTGGACAGGGATCCTACGAGCAGTACTTC CASALGQGSYEQYF
TRBJ2-7 TRBV10-1 . TRBD2 TGCGCCAGCAGACGGCTAGCGGGAATATGGTACGAGCAGTACTTC CASRRLAGIWYEQYF
TRBJ1-1 TRBV27 . . TGTGCCAGCAGTTTTGAGGGGAACACTGAAGCTTTCTTT CASSFEGNTEAFF
TRBJ2-1 TRBV9 . TRBD2 TGTGCCAGCAGCGTAGGAGTACTAGCGGGGGACAATGAGCAGTTCTTC CASSVGVLAGDNEQFF
TRBJ2-1 TRBV28 . . TGTGCCAGCAGGTATACCGGGACTGTTTTCAATGAGCAGTTCTTC CASRYTGTVFNEQFF
TRBJ1-1 TRBV7-6 once TRBD1 TGTGCCAGCAGCCCCCAGGGGGCGCCCACTGAAGCTTTCTTT CASSPQGAPTEAFF
TRBJ2-3 TRBV28 . TRBD2 TGTGCCAGCAGTTCGTTCTATAGCGGGAGAGCAGATACGCAGTATTTT CASSSFYSGRADTQYF
TRBJ1-1 TRBV13 . TRBD1 TGTGCCAGCAGCTTAGTGTGGACCATGACAGGGGAGTTGAACACTGAAGCTTTCTTT CASSLVWTMTGELNTEAFF
TRBJ2-3 TRBV5-1 . TRBD1 TGCGCCAGCAGCTTGGAGGGACAGGGGAGAACAGATACGCAGTATTTT CASSLEGQGRTDTQYF
TRBJ2-1 TRBV5-1 . TRBD1 TGCGCCAGCAGCGACCAGGACAGGGTGCCTGGCTCCTACAATGAGCAGTTCTTC CASSDQDRVPGSYNEQFF
TRBJ1-1 TRBV4-1 . . TGCGCCAGCAGCCAGGAACGGGGCACTGAAGCTTTCTTT CASSQERGTEAFF
TRBJ2-2 TRBV5-1 . . TGCGCCAGCAGCTTGGGACTAGGGGACACCGGGGAGCTGTTTTTT CASSLGLGDTGELFF
TRBJ2-1 TRBV2 . . TGTGCCAGCAGTGGGACTATCCGCGCCTCCTACAATGAGCAGTTCTTC CASSGTIRASYNEQFF
TRBJ2-7 TRBV29-1 few TRBD2 TGCAGCGTTCCTAGCGGGAGCGGCCACGAGCAGTACTTC CSVPSGSGHEQYF
TRBJ2-5 TRBV5-4 . TRBD1 TGTGCCAGCAGCGGGGGACAGGGGAGGGGGCAAGAGACCCAGTACTTC CASSGGQGRGQETQYF
TRBJ1-4 TRBV5-6 . . TGTGCCAGCAGCTTGCAGTTGGAGGGGCGGTTCGCTAATGAAAAACTGTTTTTT CASSLQLEGRFANEKLFF